The present T cell receptor beta chain was sequenced within a study of T cells in Graves' hyperthyroidism and ophthalmopathy. Overall study results and limits: In validation, the model predicted ophthalmopathy. These predictions came a median approximately 6.5 months before onset.

Amplification of TCR beta CDR3 regions was performed using RNA transcripts as template. During a first-round RT-PCR of the TCR CDR3, the HTBI primer set was used. TCRdb re-called the multiplex PCR reads through MiXCR, storing one row per CDR3 protein. The table includes 300,000 to 450,000 distinct CDR3 sequences, about 13% detected once. The CDR3 contains 16 residues. The germline gives CDR1 MDHEN, CDR2 SYDVKM. V shed 6 bases and J shed 3 bases, with 18 bases lying between them. This clonotype came up many times. Its target is unknown. Stable hyperthyroidism: no ophthalmopathy progression over 18 months of follow-up. Diagnoses were made from clinical symptoms, serum measures (thyroxine and TRAb), thyroid ultrasound and orbital computed tomography. Fresh peripheral blood, 8 to 10 ml of it, supplied the PBMCs.

The rearrangement uses TRBV28 and TRBJ2-1, with D possibly TRBD1 on 5 matching bases. Sequenced material: blood. The origin of this receptor is a woman aged 18-29 years with Graves' hyperthyroidism. CDR3: CASRSPSDSFYNEQFF. As DNA, the CDR3 is TGTGCCAGCAGATCGCCCTCAGACAGCTTCTACAATGAGCAGTTCTTC.